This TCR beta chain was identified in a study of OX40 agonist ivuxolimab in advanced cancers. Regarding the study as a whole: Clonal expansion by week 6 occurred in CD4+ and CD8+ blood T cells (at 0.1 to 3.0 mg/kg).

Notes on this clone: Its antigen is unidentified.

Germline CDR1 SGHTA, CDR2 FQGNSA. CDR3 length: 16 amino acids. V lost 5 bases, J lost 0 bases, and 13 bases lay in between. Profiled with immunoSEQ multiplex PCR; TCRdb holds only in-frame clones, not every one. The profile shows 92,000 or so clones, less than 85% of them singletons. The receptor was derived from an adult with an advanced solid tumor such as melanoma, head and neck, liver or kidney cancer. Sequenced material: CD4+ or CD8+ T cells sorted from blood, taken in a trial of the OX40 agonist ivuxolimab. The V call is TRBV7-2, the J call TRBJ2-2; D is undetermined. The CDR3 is CASSLLRNANTGELFF. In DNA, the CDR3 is TGTGCCAGCAGCCTCCTCCGGAACGCGAACACCGGGGAGCTGTTTTTT.